The 11 T cell receptor beta chains below all came from one sample that was sequenced in a study of cytomegalovirus exposure and HLA in healthy donors. Method: immunoSEQ multiplex PCR; TCRdb's copy keeps in-frame clones and lacks some. The repertoire holds 110,000 to 150,000 clones, just over 90% seen once, with approximately 0.7% in the top ten. The material sequenced was PBMCs. These receptors originate from a man aged 18 to 29 in good health and CMV-seronegative.

This rearrangement joins TRBV6-6 to TRBJ2-7; the match to TRBD1 covers 7 bases. The germline CDR1 and CDR2 sequences are MNHNY and SVGAGI (reference sequence). This CDR3 is built from 14 residues. Trimming removed 0 bases from V and 6 bases from J; junction bases left unmatched: 5. The CDR3 reads CASSYSGQWGEQYF. DNA of the CDR3: TGTGCCAGCAGTTACTCGGGACAGTGGGGCGAGCAGTACTTC.

This chain links TRBV2 with TRBJ2-7; 8 nucleotides agree with TRBD1. The length of the CDR3 is 16 residues. Germline V gene lookup returns CDR1 SNHLY and CDR2 FYNNEI. J gave up 4 bases and V 5 bases, and 13 bases lay outside the gene matches. The CDR3 nucleotides are TGTGCCAGCAGTATAGAACACCCACGGACAGGGTACGAGCAGTACGTC. This gives the protein CASSIEHPRTGYEQYV.

J is TRBJ2-7 and V is TRBV4-3, with TRBD1 matching over 7 bases. CDR3 length: 17 amino acids. Germline V gene data show CDR1 as LGHNA and CDR2 as YSLEER. After removal of 3 bases from V and 3 bases from J, the junction contained 14 bases not matched to a gene. CDR3 in DNA: TGCGCCAGCAGCCATGAACGCCGGGACAGTCAATTCTACGAGCAGTACGTC. Amino acid sequence: CASSHERRDSQFYEQYV.

This chain links TRBV6-5 with TRBJ1-2, with TRBD1 as a possible D gene (5 bases). Germline CDR1 MNHEY, CDR2 SVGAGI. V was pared by 6 bases and J by 6 bases, with 14 bases between. The CDR3 runs 13 residues. Here the CDR3 reads CASRLTGINGYTF. Here the CDR3 DNA reads TGTGCCAGCAGACTTACAGGAATTAATGGCTACACCTTC.

The V call is TRBV18, the J call TRBJ2-5; tentative D call: TRBD1 (5 bases). From germline, CDR1 is KGHSH and CDR2 LQKENI. This CDR3 region has 15 residues. Trimming removed 3 bases from V and 5 bases from J, with 16 bases in between. CDR3: CASSPPNSGLETQYF. CDR3 nucleotides: TGTGCCAGCTCACCTCCAAATTCAGGGCTGGAGACCCAGTACTTC.

The chain carries TRBV9 and TRBJ1-1; D gene uncertain. Germline V gives CDR1 SGDLS, CDR2 YYNGEE. The CDR3 sequence is 13 residues long. V was clipped by 3 bases and J by 11 bases, with 17 bases between them. CDR3 DNA: TGTGCCAGCAGCGCGTCATTAGAGAGTATCGCTTTCTTT. Protein: CASSASLESIAFF.

The chain is built from TRBV7-2 and TRBJ2-2; 9 nucleotides line up with TRBD2. Germline V gene data show CDR1 as SGHTA and CDR2 as FQGNSA. This CDR3 region has 17 residues. V trimming: 1 base; J trimming: 5 bases; junction bases outside the gene matches: 8. CDR3 in amino acids: CASSLDPSGVRTGELFF. In nucleotides, the CDR3 is TGTGCCAGCAGCTTAGACCCTAGCGGGGTCAGAACCGGGGAGCTGTTTTTT.

The chain is built from TRBV5-4 and TRBJ2-5; 7 bases align to TRBD2. Germline CDR1 SGHNT, CDR2 YYREEE (reference sequence). The CDR3 has 16 amino acids. V was clipped by 4 bases and J by 1 base; unmatched bases: 10. Here the CDR3 reads CASSAVGRGSQETQYF. The CDR3 DNA is TGTGCCAGCAGCGCCGTGGGGCGGGGGAGCCAAGAGACCCAGTACTTC.

The chain links TRBV20-1 to TRBJ2-1; D not resolved. CDR1 DFQATT and CDR2 SNEGSKA come from the germline V gene (reference sequence). This CDR3 is built from 10 residues. Trimming shortened V by 3 bases and J by 5 bases, and 2 bases separated the two germline ends. In nucleotides, the CDR3 is TGCAGTGCTAGCGACAATGAGCAGTTCTTC. It codes for CSASDNEQFF.

J is TRBJ1-1 and V is TRBV18, with D unresolved. V was cut by 5 bases and J by 0 bases, with 4 bases left in between. The CDR3 extends over 12 amino acids. Germline CDR1 reads KGHSH; CDR2 reads LQKENI. The CDR3 DNA sequence: TGTGCCAGCTCATCTGTGAACACTGAAGCTTTCTTT. Translating gives CASSSVNTEAFF.

The genes are TRBV2 and TRBJ2-7; 9 nucleotides match TRBD1. The CDR3 has 14 amino acids. CDR1 and CDR2 (germline): SNHLY, FYNNEI. V shed 7 bases, J shed 2 bases, and the junction held 6 bases outside the gene matches. The CDR3 bases are TGTGCCAGCACGAGGGGACAGGGCGCCTACGAGCAGTACGTC. It codes for CASTRGQGAYEQYV.